The sequence of this T cell receptor (beta chain) was determined in a study of blood T cells in healthy people across ages. Study details: Capture by template switching was about one barcoded beta molecule per two T cells. Findings of the study overall: Roughly linear declines in TCR beta diversity per million T cells occurred with age.

PCR was performed a second time for roughly 6 to 12 cycles using a sample-barcoded 5' primer and a J-beta primer mix. Every cDNA was tagged by a template-switch adaptor with 12 random nucleotides. From each sample, at least 3 million paired-end reads containing CDR3 were obtained. Each CDR3 protein gets one entry after TCRdb re-called the 5' RACE reads with MiXCR. The table shows over a million distinct CDR3 sequences, with approximately 38% occurring only once. The germline gives CDR1 LGHNA, CDR2 YNFKEQ. The CDR3 has 15 residues. Comment on this clonotype: Antigen specificity is unknown. One junction end does not reproduce the germline sequence, and a read error may be involved.

The V and J genes are TRBV4-2 and TRBJ1-1, with 7 bases fitting TRBD1. The sequence derives from a woman between 18 and 30 years old in good health. Sequencing input: blood. The DNA for the CDR3 is TGTGCCAGCAGCGAAGGGGGCAGGGCCGGCACTGAGGCTTTCTTT. This codes for CASSEGGRAGTEAFF.